The 22 T cell receptor beta chains listed next were all sequenced from one sample in a study of regulatory T cells in long-lasting Graves disease. Libraries of TCR beta came from iRepertoire HTBI primers plus Arm-PCR of CDR3 regions. TCRdb re-derived calls from the multiplex PCR reads in MiXCR, one entry per CDR3 protein. The sample has about 210,000 distinct CDR3 sequences; roughly 18% are singletons. The sample's time point: newly diagnosed GD, antithyroid drugs for less than 3 months. There was RNA extracted from PBMCs, and the TCR library was made from it. These data are also associated with another study on T cells in Graves' hyperthyroidism and ophthalmopathy.

This specimen was peripheral blood mononuclear cells (PBMCs), taken at new diagnosis, from a patient treated with antithyroid drugs. The receptors were gathered from a woman in her 30s with Graves disease.

The rearrangement links TRBV3-1 to TRBJ1-2; D is perhaps TRBD1 (5 bases). CDR1 is LGHDT, CDR2 YNNKEL, per germline (reference sequence). Trimming pared 4 bases from V and 4 bases from J, leaving 13 bases between. This CDR3 is 14 amino acids long. CDR3 in amino acids: CASSPGGWGYGYTF. For the CDR3, the DNA is TGTGCCAGCAGCCCGGGGGGATGGGGCTATGGCTACACCTTC.

This clonotype was observed once. The conserved final phenylalanine or tryptophan is absent from the CDR3, which likely points to a read error. This chain joins TRBV15 and TRBJ2-2; TRBD2 is a possible D gene (5 bases). CDR3 length: 14 residues. The germline V gene encodes CDR1 LNHNV and CDR2 YYDKDF (reference sequence). Trimming took off 0 bases at V and 7 bases at J, with 9 bases between the two ends. CDR3 protein: CATSRDLAGGELFS. The DNA of the CDR3 is TGTGCCACCAGCAGAGATTTGGCGGGCGGGGAGCTGTTTTCT.

This clonotype has ten or more counts. The chain combines TRBV7-9 with TRBJ2-1, with unresolved D. This CDR3 region has 13 residues. In germline, CDR1 is SEHNR, CDR2 FQNEAQ (reference sequence). Trimming stripped 0 bases from V and 8 bases from J, with 8 bases between. CDR3 region: CASSLATVDEQFF. The CDR3 nucleotides read TGTGCCAGCAGCTTAGCGACCGTGGATGAGCAGTTCTTC. Full variable domain (missing parts from reference TRBV7-9 and TRBJ2-1): DTGVSQNPRHKITKRGQNVTFRCDPISEHNRLYWYRQTLGQGPEFLTYFQNEAQLEKSRLLSDRFSAERPKGSFSTLEIQRTEQGDSAMYLCASSLATVDEQFFGPGTRLTVL.

This clonotype occurred many times. The V and J genes are TRBV2 and TRBJ2-1; no definite D call. V was shortened by 7 bases and J by 8 bases, with 12 bases between the two germline ends. This CDR3 region has 12 residues. Germline lookup yields CDR1 SNHLY and CDR2 FYNNEI. Written as DNA, the CDR3 is TGTGCCAGCACCACGACCTCTGATGAGCAGTTCTTC. Translating it yields CASTTTSDEQFF.

This clonotype was seen at least ten times. The chain couples TRBV11-3 to TRBJ2-3; possible D gene TRBD1, 7 bases. This CDR3 is 16 amino acids long. V lost 4 bases and J lost 5, with 19 bases in between. Germline loops: CDR1 SGHNT, CDR2 YENEEA. CDR3 DNA sequence: TGTGCCAGCAGCTCCTCGGGGGCAGGGGGTAAAGATACGCAGTATTTT. Translated: CASSSSGAGGKDTQYF.

The table lists this clonotype with a few counts. V usage is TRBV25-1 and J usage is TRBJ1-6; D might be TRBD1 (6 bases). The CDR3 is 12 amino acids. CDR1 is MGHDK, CDR2 SYGVNS, per germline. V lost 4 bases and J 15 bases, leaving 13 bases between the germline ends. Written as DNA, the CDR3 is TGTGCCAGCAGTGTGGGACACGGAGGCCTCCACTTT. Its protein product is CASSVGHGGLHF.

This clonotype came up a few times. The chain joins TRBV4-1 to TRBJ1-1, with a tentative D call TRBD1 (5 bases). This CDR3 comprises 15 residues. Looked up from germline, CDR1 is MGHRA and CDR2 is YSYEKL. V lost 4 bases and J lost 2, with 14 bases in between. The CDR3 is CASSLGEQLNTEAFF. CDR3 DNA sequence: TGCGCCAGCAGCCTGGGGGAACAGCTAAACACTGAAGCTTTCTTT.

This clonotype was observed many times. The rearrangement joins TRBV20-1 to TRBJ1-1; D possibly corresponds to TRBD1 (5 bases). CDR1 DFQATT and CDR2 SNEGSKA come from the germline V gene (reference sequence). The CDR3 covers 11 residues. Between the trimmed V and J ends, which lost 3 bases and 4 bases, there was a span of 6 bases. CDR3 bases: TGCAGTGCTAGTAGGGGCACTGAAGCTTTCTTT. Translating it yields CSASRGTEAFF.

In this sample, this clonotype turned up many times. The V call is TRBV24-1, the J call TRBJ2-1; D unclear. V was shortened by 0 bases and J by 3 bases, with 8 bases between the two germline ends. The CDR3 sequence is 15 residues long. Germline V CDR1 and CDR2: KGHDR, SFDVKD. The CDR3 spells CATSDLQTRYNEQFF. DNA for the CDR3: TGTGCCACCAGTGATTTGCAGACACGCTACAATGAGCAGTTCTTC.

This clonotype was seen at least ten times. CDR3 DNA: TGTGCCAGCAGTCAGACGGAGTACCAAGAGACCCAGTACTTC. Protein product: CASSQTEYQETQYF. This chain uses TRBV28 with TRBJ2-5; D remains unclear. This CDR3 is built from 14 residues. Trimming pared 5 bases from V and 0 bases from J, leaving 10 bases between. Germline V gene sequence: CDR1 MDHEN, CDR2 SYDVKM. The full variable domain, with the rest looked up from reference TRBV28 and TRBJ2-5, is DVKVTQSSRYLVKRTGEKVFLECVQDMDHENMFWYRQDPGLGLRLIYFSYDVKMKEKGDIPEGYSVSREKKERFSLILESASTNQTSMYLCASSQTEYQETQYFGPGTRLLVL.

The chain uses TRBV6-2 or TRBV6-3 and TRBJ2-7; TRBD1 aligns across 8 bases. The germline V gene has CDR1 MNHEY and CDR2 SVGEGT. The CDR3 extends over 15 amino acids. V gave up 6 bases and J gave up 3 bases; unmatched junction bases: 10. CDR3 in amino acids: CASSLTGDIGYEQYF. CDR3 nucleotide sequence: TGTGCCAGCAGCCTGACAGGGGATATCGGCTACGAGCAGTACTTC.

This clonotype came up a few times. The genes are TRBV13 and TRBJ2-7, with 10 positions matching TRBD1. CDR1 and CDR2 from the germline V gene are PRHDT and FYEKMQ (reference sequence). After removal of 6 bases from V and 5 bases from J, the junction contained 10 bases not matched to a gene. The CDR3 consists of 15 residues. The CDR3 DNA follows: TGTGCCAGCAGATTTGACCGGGACAGGGGCAACGAGCAGTACTTC. Translation: CASRFDRDRGNEQYF.

This clonotype came up many times. This sequence joins TRBV11-2 and TRBJ2-7; 9 bases agree with TRBD2. V dropped 5 bases and J dropped 4; count of bases not matched to a gene: 12. Germline-derived CDR1 and CDR2 are SGHAT and FQNNGV. The length of the CDR3 is 16 residues. CDR3: CASSRTLRGGEYEQYF. The DNA for the CDR3 is TGTGCCAGCAGCAGGACTTTGCGGGGGGGCGAATACGAGCAGTACTTC.

The rearrangement joins TRBV28 to TRBJ2-4; D not certain. Germline V lookup: CDR1 MDHEN, CDR2 SYDVKM. There are 15 residues in the CDR3. V was pared by 6 bases and J by 0 bases, with 12 bases between. As DNA, the CDR3 is TGTGCCAGCAGCCTAAACAACCTAGCCAAAAACATTCAGTACTTC. This sequence encodes CASSLNNLAKNIQYF. The complete variable domain, with remaining parts taken from reference TRBV28 and TRBJ2-4, reads DVKVTQSSRYLVKRTGEKVFLECVQDMDHENMFWYRQDPGLGLRLIYFSYDVKMKEKGDIPEGYSVSREKKERFSLILESASTNQTSMYLCASSLNNLAKNIQYFGAGTRLSVL.

This clonotype was recorded at least ten times. The CDR3 does not close with the conserved phenylalanine or tryptophan, likely indicating a read error. This sequence joins TRBV15 and TRBJ1-1, with 7 bases aligning to TRBD1. Trimming at V came to 3 bases and at J to 4 bases, leaving 5 bases not matched to a gene. Germline lookup yields CDR1 LNHNV and CDR2 YYDKDF (reference sequence). The CDR3 contains 14 residues. Here the CDR3 reads CATSRSGTVTEAFL. The CDR3 DNA reads as TGTGCCACCAGCAGGTCCGGGACAGTCACTGAAGCTTTCCTT.

This clonotype has at least ten counts. The chain combines TRBV24-1 with TRBJ2-1; 10 nucleotides align to TRBD1. The trim removed 8 bases at V and 4 bases at J, leaving 7 bases unmatched. Germline V gives CDR1 KGHDR, CDR2 SFDVKD. The CDR3 is 15 amino acids. The DNA for the CDR3 is TGTGCCACCAAGGCCCGGGACAGGGGATACAATGAGCAGTTCTTC. Amino acids: CATKARDRGYNEQFF.

This clonotype was detected a few times. The chain combines TRBV29-1 with TRBJ2-6; D is undetermined. CDR1 SQVTM and CDR2 ANQGSEA come from the germline V gene. The V end was cut by 4 bases, the J end by 0 bases, with 4 bases between. The CDR3 extends over 13 amino acids. The CDR3: CSVAVSGANVLTF. CDR3 DNA: TGCAGCGTTGCCGTCTCTGGGGCCAACGTCCTGACTTTC.

The chain links TRBV6-2 or TRBV6-3 to TRBJ2-1, with D perhaps being TRBD1 or TRBD2 (5 bases each). With 5 bases removed from V and 0 bases from J, the gap between germline ends came to 14 bases. CDR3 length equals 16 residues. CDR1 is MNHEY, CDR2 SVGEGT, per germline. CDR3 amino acids: CASSEQGVASYNEQFF. The CDR3 nucleotides read TGTGCCAGCAGTGAGCAGGGAGTAGCCTCCTACAATGAGCAGTTCTTC.

V and J are TRBV20-1 and TRBJ2-5; TRBD2 might be the D (5 bases). From germline, CDR1 is DFQATT and CDR2 SNEGSKA (reference sequence). The CDR3 has 12 amino acids. Trimming cost V 2 bases and J 5 bases, with 9 bases left between them. The CDR3 is CSARTSIETQYF. DNA of the CDR3: TGCAGTGCTAGAACTAGTATCGAGACCCAGTACTTC.

This clonotype was seen ten or more times. The chain recombines TRBV10-3 with TRBJ2-7, with 7 bases that match TRBD1. The CDR3 is 13 amino acids. From germline, CDR1 is ENHRY and CDR2 SYGVKD. V lost 2 bases and J lost 4; bases outside the gene matches: 2. The CDR3 loop is CAISERGRYEQYF. CDR3 sequence (DNA): TGTGCCATCAGTGAGAGGGGGCGATACGAGCAGTACTTC.

The CDR3: CASSYGAGNPNSYTF. CDR3 nucleotide sequence: TGTGCCAGCAGTTACGGGGCGGGGAACCCAAATAGCTACACCTTC. The chain joins TRBV6-5 to TRBJ1-2; the D gene is possibly TRBD1 (5 bases). Germline lookup yields CDR1 MNHEY and CDR2 SVGAGI. This CDR3 region has 15 residues. V lost 2 bases and J lost 9, with 19 bases in between.

The sample holds many counts of this clonotype. The J gene is TRBJ1-2, the V gene TRBV5-6; no clear D gene. Deletions cut 3 bases from V and 4 bases from J, with 13 bases between. CDR1 is SGHDT and CDR2 is YYEEEE in the germline V gene. This CDR3 region has 14 residues. CDR3 nucleotide sequence: TGTGCCAGCAGCTCAGGCGACTCCATCTATGGCTACACCTTC. Translating gives CASSSGDSIYGYTF.